This TCR beta chain was found in a study of beta chain features in type 1 diabetes. Overall study findings and caveats: Any HLA-type effect on TCRB rearrangement remained unresolved here. Sequencing the cDNA could make cells with high TCR expression show up more than they should.

This clone was counted between two and nine times. No antigen is known for it. The authors reverse transcribed all of the isolated RNA, so sequencing captured expressed TCRB transcripts. The protocol was immunoSEQ multiplex PCR, while the TCRdb copy is restricted to in-frame clones and leaves out a portion. The sample has 430,000 or so clones, about an eighth seen once. Populations obtained by sorting all exceeded 95% purity. The sequence was obtained from a woman aged 18-29 years in good health. The sequenced material came from naive CD4+ T cells from blood.

The CDR3 bases are TGTGCCAGCAGCGCCGGGACAGGGGCTTACACTGAAGCTTTCTTT. It is translated as CASSAGTGAYTEAFF. The chain joins TRBV9 to TRBJ1-1; 10 bases align to TRBD1. This CDR3 region has 15 residues. Germline V CDR1 and CDR2: SGDLS, YYNGEE. The junction had 5 bases not matched to a gene; V was cut back by 3 bases and J by 3 bases.